This T cell receptor beta chain was identified in a study of T cells after yellow fever vaccination. This clonotype was observed a handful of times. Losses at the gene ends were 3 bases for V and 7 bases for J; bases not matched to a gene: 7. The CDR3 has 14 residues. Looked up from germline, CDR1 is SGHRS and CDR2 is YFSETQ. One entry per CDR3 protein results from TCRdb running MiXCR on the 5' RACE reads. The sample lists some 260,000 distinct CDR3 sequences; roughly 5.6% were seen once. The chain is built from TRBV5-1 and TRBJ1-5; TRBD1 agrees at 7 bases. The clonotype originates from a man aged 18 to 29 who received the YFV17D yellow fever vaccine. This material consisted of CD4+ T cells sorted from PBMCs, taken on the day of the yellow fever booster vaccination. The CDR3 DNA sequence: TGCGCCAGCAGCTGGGAACAGGGGTCCCAGCCCCAGCATTTT. This codes for CASSWEQGSQPQHF. The full variable domain, with the rest looked up from reference TRBV5-1 and TRBJ1-5, is KAGVTQTPRYLIKTRGQQVTLSCSPISGHRSVSWYQQTPGQGLQFLFEYFSETQRNKGNFPGRFSGRQFSNSRSEMNVSTLELGDSALYLCASSWEQGSQPQHFGDGTRLSIL.